A single sample is the source of the 21 T cell receptor beta chains below, sequenced in a study of CD4 T cells in relation to SARS-CoV-2 and coronaviruses. Before the COVID-19 pandemic, during about 2011-2019, CD4+ T cells were taken from unexposed donors. The cells were cultured for about 10 days before CD4+ T cells were isolated. Measured with immunoSEQ multiplex PCR; TCRdb has only the in-frame clones, and not every one. Of approximately 27,000 clones in the sample, 75% were seen once. For these TCRs, the target antigens are not known. Material for sequencing was CD4+ T cells from PBMCs, cultured in vitro. The receptors shown here come from a human donor in good health.

This clone was picked up a small number of times. This chain links TRBV27 with TRBJ1-2, with TRBD1 identical over 11 bases. The CDR3 totals 15 residues. The germline V gene has CDR1 MNHEY and CDR2 SMNVEV (reference sequence). After removal of 4 bases from V and 4 bases from J, the junction contained 5 bases not matched to a gene. The CDR3, as DNA: TGTGCCAGCAGTTGGGGACAGGGGGGCGCCTATGGCTACACCTTC. The encoded protein is CASSWGQGGAYGYTF.

This sequence joins TRBV9 and TRBJ2-5, with 10 bases fitting TRBD2. The CDR3 runs to 18 residues. CDR1 and CDR2 (germline): SGDLS, YYNGEE. Trimming cost V 0 bases and J 0 bases; bases outside gene matches: 8. The CDR3, as DNA: TGTGCCAGCAGCGTAGACACTAGCGGGACCTTGTACCAAGAGACCCAGTACTTC. Translated: CASSVDTSGTLYQETQYF.

V gene TRBV7-2 combines with J gene TRBJ2-7; TRBD1 matches at 10 bases. The CDR3 covers 16 residues. The germline V gene has CDR1 SGHTA and CDR2 FQGNSA. Trimming at V came to 5 bases and at J to 2 bases, leaving 9 bases not matched to a gene. The CDR3 DNA follows: TGTGCCAGCAGCCACACCGCCGGACAGGGGGCCTACGAGCAGTACTTC. This codes for CASSHTAGQGAYEQYF. Full variable domain (outside the CDR3, taken from reference TRBV7-2 and TRBJ2-7): GAGVSQSPSNKVTEKGKDVELRCDPISGHTALYWYRQSLGQGLEFLIYFQGNSAPDKSGLPSDRFSAERTGGSVSTLTIQRTQQEDSAVYLCASSHTAGQGAYEQYFGPGTRLTVT.

This chain connects TRBV3-1 (or the pseudogene TRBV3-2) to TRBJ2-2; 8 positions match TRBD2. Losses at the gene ends were 0 bases for V and 4 bases for J; bases not matched to a gene: 1. Germline CDR1 is LGHDT and CDR2 is YNNKEL (reference sequence). The CDR3 extends over 15 amino acids. In DNA form, the CDR3 reads TGTGCCAGCAGCCAAGATAGCGGGGTCACCGGGGAGCTGTTTTTT. Protein sequence: CASSQDSGVTGELFF.

The chain couples TRBV7-2 to TRBJ2-3; tentatively, D is TRBD2 (7 bases). CDR1 and CDR2 (germline): SGHTA, FQGNSA. V lost 7 bases to trimming and J lost 8 bases, with 22 bases between them. CDR3 length: 15 residues. The CDR3 region has the DNA TGTGCCAGCACCCGGTGGGGGGGGGCTCAGGGTACGCAGTATTTT. Translated: CASTRWGGAQGTQYF.

The CDR3 coding sequence is TGTGCCACCGGAGCCGGGACAGGGGTGGGTGAAGCTTTCTTT. It specifies CATGAGTGVGEAFF. The rearrangement links TRBV6-6 to TRBJ1-1, with 10 positions matching TRBD1. With 10 bases clipped from V and 7 bases from J, the junction kept 12 bases outside the gene matches. The CDR3 sequence is 14 residues long. Germline V gene data show CDR1 as MNHNY and CDR2 as SVGAGI (reference sequence).

The CDR3: CASSYLQGRDTEAFF. The CDR3 bases are TGTGCCAGCTCATACCTACAGGGGAGGGACACTGAAGCTTTCTTT. This chain uses TRBV18 with TRBJ1-1; 7 bases are a match to TRBD1. CDR1 is KGHSH, CDR2 LQKENI, per germline. This CDR3 has 15 residues. J lost 3 bases, V lost 5 bases, and 9 bases had no gene match.

The chain combines TRBV5-6 with TRBJ2-1; tentatively, D is TRBD2 (6 bases). This CDR3 is built from 16 residues. Germline loops: CDR1 SGHDT, CDR2 YYEEEE. The germline V and J ends were trimmed by 4 bases and 0 bases, with 14 bases remaining between them. CDR3 DNA sequence: TGTGCCAGCAGCATGGGACTCTTAAGCTCCTACAATGAGCAGTTCTTC. It specifies CASSMGLLSSYNEQFF.

The chain carries TRBV5-8 and TRBJ1-5; possibly TRBD1 for D (6 bases). The CDR3 runs 14 residues. Trimming removed 3 bases at V and 5 bases at J, with 12 bases between. Germline CDR1 is SGHTS and CDR2 is YDEGEE. The CDR3 here is CASSSQGRYQPQHF. CDR3 nucleotides: TGTGCCAGCAGCTCCCAGGGGAGGTATCAGCCCCAGCATTTT.

The rearrangement joins TRBV3-1 (or the pseudogene TRBV3-2) to TRBJ2-4, with D possibly matching TRBD1 (5 bases). V lost 0 bases to trimming and J lost 1 base, with 10 bases between them. The germline CDR1 and CDR2 sequences are LGHDT and YNNKEL (reference sequence). The CDR3 covers 16 residues. The DNA of the CDR3 is TGTGCCAGCAGCCAAGAACCCAGGGCGGCCAAAAACATTCAGTACTTC. Translated: CASSQEPRAAKNIQYF.

The chain joins TRBV6-6 to TRBJ1-3; D is undetermined. The CDR3 is 15 residues long. CDR1 is MNHNY, CDR2 SVGAGI, per germline (reference sequence). The V and J ends lost 7 bases and 0 bases respectively, with 13 bases between them. CDR3 DNA sequence: TGTGCCAGCAACGGCGAACTCCACTCTGGAAACACCATATATTTT. Translation gives CASNGELHSGNTIYF.

This clone was found a few times. This sequence joins TRBV5-1 and TRBJ1-3; no clear D. The length of the CDR3 is 14 residues. Trimming removed 4 bases at V and 1 base at J, with 9 bases between. CDR1 and CDR2 from the germline V gene are SGHRS and YFSETQ. The CDR3 bases are TGCGCCAGCAGCCTACAGAGTTCTGGAAACACCATATATTTT. Translation gives CASSLQSSGNTIYF. Supplemented by reference TRBV5-1 and TRBJ1-3, the full variable domain reads KAGVTQTPRYLIKTRGQQVTLSCSPISGHRSVSWYQQTPGQGLQFLFEYFSETQRNKGNFPGRFSGRQFSNSRSEMNVSTLELGDSALYLCASSLQSSGNTIYFGEGSWLTVV.

This clone was recorded a few times. The chain combines TRBV5-1 with TRBJ2-2, with unresolved D. This CDR3 comprises 12 residues. Looked up from germline, CDR1 is SGHRS and CDR2 is YFSETQ. Between the trimmed V and J ends, which lost 4 bases and 6 bases, there was a span of 7 bases. The CDR3 is CASSHTAGELFF. DNA of the CDR3: TGCGCCAGCAGCCACACAGCCGGGGAGCTGTTTTTT. The entire variable domain, with the rest obtained from reference TRBV5-1 and TRBJ2-2, is as follows: KAGVTQTPRYLIKTRGQQVTLSCSPISGHRSVSWYQQTPGQGLQFLFEYFSETQRNKGNFPGRFSGRQFSNSRSEMNVSTLELGDSALYLCASSHTAGELFFGEGSRLTVL.

This clone was seen more than once but under ten times. CDR3 loop: CAVAGQSTISNQPQHF. As DNA, the CDR3 is TGTGCCGTGGCGGGACAGTCTACCATTAGCAATCAGCCCCAGCATTTT. This chain uses TRBV19 with TRBJ1-5, with 7 bases that match TRBD1. V dropped 11 bases and J dropped 0; count of bases not matched to a gene: 13. Germline CDR1 is LNHDA and CDR2 is SQIVND (reference sequence). This CDR3 spans 16 amino acids.

The genes are TRBV19 and TRBJ1-2, with a weak D call TRBD1 (6 bases). Germline loops: CDR1 LNHDA, CDR2 SQIVND (reference sequence). CDR3 length: 18 residues. Deletions cut 0 bases from V and 8 bases from J, with 25 bases between. The CDR3 sequence: CASSIDLNPRGQGGGYTF. Written as DNA, the CDR3 is TGTGCCAGTAGTATAGATTTGAACCCGCGGGGGCAGGGCGGAGGCTACACCTTC.

The chain couples TRBV5-1 to TRBJ1-1; D is unresolved. The germline gives CDR1 SGHRS, CDR2 YFSETQ. The CDR3 totals 14 residues. Trimming removed 1 base at V and 4 bases at J, with 11 bases between. The CDR3 sequence: CASSLSSSSTEAFF. The CDR3 DNA reads as TGCGCCAGCAGCTTGAGTTCGAGCAGCACTGAAGCTTTCTTT.

The genes are TRBV9 and TRBJ2-7; 9 nucleotides agree with TRBD2. The CDR3 spans 13 residues. The V gene end was trimmed by 3 bases and the J gene end by 3 bases; junction bases not matched to a gene: 1. CDR1 SGDLS and CDR2 YYNGEE come from the germline V gene. The CDR3 reads CASSGTSDYEQYF. The CDR3 DNA reads as TGTGCCAGCAGCGGGACTAGCGACTACGAGCAGTACTTC.

The V call is TRBV19, the J call TRBJ1-2; D may be TRBD1 (6 bases). CDR1 LNHDA and CDR2 SQIVND come from the germline V gene (reference sequence). V lost 1 base, J lost 5 bases, and 11 bases lay in between. The CDR3 is made up of 14 amino acids. The DNA of the CDR3 is TGTGCCAGTAGTATAGGTGGGGGCCCATATGGCTACACCTTC. This sequence encodes CASSIGGGPYGYTF.

This clone was counted once. The chain has TRBV7-9 and TRBJ2-2, with TRBD1 matching 9 bases. Trimming at V came to 4 bases and at J to 5 bases, leaving 8 bases not matched to a gene. Germline CDR1 and CDR2: SEHNR and FQNEAQ (reference sequence). This CDR3 has 16 amino acids. The CDR3 DNA follows: TGTGCCAGCAGCTCCAAGGGACAGGGCATAACCGGGGAGCTGTTTTTT. It specifies CASSSKGQGITGELFF.

The chain has TRBV7-9 and TRBJ2-2; D gene unclear. V was clipped by 7 bases and J by 0 bases, with 9 bases between them. The CDR3 runs 14 residues. In germline, CDR1 is SEHNR, CDR2 FQNEAQ (reference sequence). CDR3 coding DNA: TGTGCCAGCAAATCGGACGCGAACACCGGGGAGCTGTTTTTT. This gives the protein CASKSDANTGELFF.

The V gene is TRBV5-5, the J gene TRBJ2-7, with D possibly being TRBD1 (5 bases). Germline loops: CDR1 SGHKS, CDR2 YYEKEE (reference sequence). The germline V and J ends were trimmed by 1 base and 4 bases, with 15 bases remaining between them. The CDR3 totals 15 residues. The CDR3 loop reads CASSLRSRDRYEQYF. In nucleotides, the CDR3 is TGTGCCAGCAGCTTGAGGAGCAGGGATCGATACGAGCAGTACTTC.